This T cell receptor (beta chain) was documented in a study of T cell changes during pregnancy in multiple sclerosis. The V gene end was trimmed by 3 bases and the J gene end by 4 bases; junction bases not matched to a gene: 5. Germline loops: CDR1 LGHNA, CDR2 YSLEER. The CDR3 sequence is 16 residues long. Libraries were prepared by immunoSEQ multiplex PCR; TCRdb keeps only in-frame clonotypes and omits some of them. Of 26,000 or so clones listed, around nine tenths are singletons. The chain combines TRBV4-3 with TRBJ2-1; 11 nucleotides match TRBD2. The source was CD8+ T cells from peripheral blood mononuclear cells, collected before pregnancy. The source is a female donor with multiple sclerosis, enrolled in a pregnancy study. The CDR3 bases are TGCGCCAGCAGCCAGGGAGCTAGCGGGGGGTACAATGAGCAGTTCTTC. As protein: CASSQGASGGYNEQFF.